This T cell receptor (beta chain) comes out of a study of shared clonotypes between healthy human individuals. Study context: Donors consisted of two women and three men between 18 and 49.

This clone was counted a few times. Its antigen is not known. This same CDR3 is encoded by further DNA sequences in the sample. Libraries were prepared by immunoSEQ multiplex PCR; TCRdb keeps only in-frame clonotypes and omits some of them. The table has approximately 460,000 clones, roughly four fifths seen once. General study results and limits: Represented diversity, genetic and exposure-history alike, was limited by few donors.

HIV-negative, healthy adults without recent acute infections or vaccinations were the donors. Genomic DNA, for the unsorted samples, came from about 90 million PBMCs. The CDR3 contains 15 residues. V dropped 3 bases and J dropped 10; count of bases not matched to a gene: 11. Germline V gene data show CDR1 as SGHDN and CDR2 as FVKESK. The sequenced material came from PBMCs. The receptor was derived from a woman in her thirties or forties in good health. Some clones in this sample may be carry-over from other donors' samples. The chain uses TRBV14 and TRBJ2-1, with 8 bases fitting TRBD1. CDR3: CASSQEDDRGREQFF. The CDR3 coding sequence is TGTGCCAGCAGCCAGGAAGACGACAGGGGCAGGGAGCAGTTCTTC. Full variable domain (missing parts from reference TRBV14 and TRBJ2-1): EAGVTQFPSHSVIEKGQTVTLRCDPISGHDNLYWYRRVMGKEIKFLLHFVKESKQDESGMPNNRFLAERTGGTYSTLKVQPAELEDSGVYFCASSQEDDRGREQFFGPGTRLTVL.